This TCR beta chain was sequenced during a study of blood T cell repertoires in COVID-19. Study context: The cDNA or gDNA used as material had been derived from T cells, B-cell-depleted T cells, or PBMCs.

Profiling relied on immunoSEQ multiplex PCR, and the TCRdb table lists in-frame clones only, not all of them. The sample yields fewer than 50,000 clones, more than 65% seen once. Per the germline V gene, CDR1 is LNHDA and CDR2 is SQIVND (reference sequence). V lost 7 bases to trimming and J lost 3 bases, with 13 bases between them. The CDR3 is 14 residues long. The gene calls are TRBV19 and TRBJ1-5; a weak D match, TRBD1 (5 bases). Sample: peripheral blood. This receptor was obtained from an older man with acute or convalescent COVID-19. The CDR3: CASTPTVSNQPQHF. The CDR3 coding sequence is TGTGCCAGTACCCCGACAGTCTCCAATCAGCCCCAGCATTTT.